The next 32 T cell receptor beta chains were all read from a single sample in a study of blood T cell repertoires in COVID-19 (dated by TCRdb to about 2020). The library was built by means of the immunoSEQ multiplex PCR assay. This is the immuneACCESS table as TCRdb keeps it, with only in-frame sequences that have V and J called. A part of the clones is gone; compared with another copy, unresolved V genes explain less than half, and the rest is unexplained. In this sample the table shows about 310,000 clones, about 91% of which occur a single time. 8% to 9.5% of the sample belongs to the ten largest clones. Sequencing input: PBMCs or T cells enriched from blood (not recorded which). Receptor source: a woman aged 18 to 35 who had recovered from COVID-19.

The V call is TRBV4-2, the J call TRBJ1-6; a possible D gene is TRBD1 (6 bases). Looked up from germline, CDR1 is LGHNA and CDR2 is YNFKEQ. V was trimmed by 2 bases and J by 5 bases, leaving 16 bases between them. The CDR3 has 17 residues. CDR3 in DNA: TGTGCCAGCAGCCAAAGTCGCGGGGGCTGGGATAATTCACCCCTCCACTTT. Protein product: CASSQSRGGWDNSPLHF.

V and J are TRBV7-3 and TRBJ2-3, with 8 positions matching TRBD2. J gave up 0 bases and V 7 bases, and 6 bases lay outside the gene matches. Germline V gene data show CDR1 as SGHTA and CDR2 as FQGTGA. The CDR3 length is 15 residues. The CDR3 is CASNYKRGSTDTQYF. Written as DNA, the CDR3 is TGTGCCAGCAACTACAAGCGGGGGAGCACAGATACGCAGTATTTT.

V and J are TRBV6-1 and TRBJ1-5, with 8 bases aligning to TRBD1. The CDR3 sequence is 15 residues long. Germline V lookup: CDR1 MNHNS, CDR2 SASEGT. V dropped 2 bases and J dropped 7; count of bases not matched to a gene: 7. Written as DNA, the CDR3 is TGTGCCAGCAGTGAATTGGACAGGGAATTCCAGCCCCAGCATTTT. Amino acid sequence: CASSELDREFQPQHF.

CDR3 nucleotide sequence: TGCGCCAGCAGCCAAGACTTCGGCGGGGGGGCATTCTACAATGAGCAGTTCTTC. Its protein product is CASSQDFGGGAFYNEQFF. The chain joins TRBV4-3 to TRBJ2-1, with 9 bases identical to TRBD2. This CDR3 has 18 amino acids. In germline, CDR1 is LGHNA, CDR2 YSLEER. With V trimmed by 0 bases and J by 3 bases, 9 bases remained unmatched.

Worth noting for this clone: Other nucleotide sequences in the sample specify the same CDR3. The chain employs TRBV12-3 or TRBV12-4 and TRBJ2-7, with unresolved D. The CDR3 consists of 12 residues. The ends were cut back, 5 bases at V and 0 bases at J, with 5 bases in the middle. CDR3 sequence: CASSPSSYEQYF. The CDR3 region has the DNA TGTGCCAGCAGTCCTAGCTCCTACGAGCAGTACTTC.

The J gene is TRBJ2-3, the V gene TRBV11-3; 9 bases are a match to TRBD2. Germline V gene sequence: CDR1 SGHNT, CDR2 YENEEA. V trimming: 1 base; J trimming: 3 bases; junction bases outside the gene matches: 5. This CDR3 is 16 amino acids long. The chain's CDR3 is CASSLGTSAHTDTQYF. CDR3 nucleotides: TGTGCCAGCAGCTTAGGGACTAGCGCTCATACAGATACGCAGTATTTT. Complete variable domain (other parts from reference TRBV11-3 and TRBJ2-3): EAGVVQSPRYKIIEKKQPVAFWCNPISGHNTLYWYLQNLGQGPELLIRYENEEAVDDSQLPKDRFSAERLKGVDSTLKIQPAELGDSAVYLCASSLGTSAHTDTQYFGPGTRLTVL.

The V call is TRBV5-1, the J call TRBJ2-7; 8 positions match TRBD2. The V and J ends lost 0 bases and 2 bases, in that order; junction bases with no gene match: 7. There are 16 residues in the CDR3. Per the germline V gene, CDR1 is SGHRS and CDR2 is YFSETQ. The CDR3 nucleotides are TGCGCCAGCAGCTTGGATCCGGGACTAGATACCTACGAGCAGTACTTC. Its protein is CASSLDPGLDTYEQYF.

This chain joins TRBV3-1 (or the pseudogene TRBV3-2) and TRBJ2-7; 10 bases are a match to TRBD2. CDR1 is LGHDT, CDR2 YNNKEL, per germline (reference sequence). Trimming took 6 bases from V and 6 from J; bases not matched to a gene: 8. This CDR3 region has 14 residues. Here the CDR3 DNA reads TGTGCCAGCAGTGAGCGGGAGGGCCGGGCCGAGCAGTACTTC. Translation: CASSEREGRAEQYF.

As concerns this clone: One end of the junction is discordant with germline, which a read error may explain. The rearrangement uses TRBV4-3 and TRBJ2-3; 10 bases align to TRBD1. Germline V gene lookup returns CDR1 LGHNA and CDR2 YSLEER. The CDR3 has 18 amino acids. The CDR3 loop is CASSQDIYRDRGTDTQYF. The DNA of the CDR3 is TGCGCCAGCAGCCAAGATATTTATCGGGACAGGGGCACCGATACGCAGTATTTT.

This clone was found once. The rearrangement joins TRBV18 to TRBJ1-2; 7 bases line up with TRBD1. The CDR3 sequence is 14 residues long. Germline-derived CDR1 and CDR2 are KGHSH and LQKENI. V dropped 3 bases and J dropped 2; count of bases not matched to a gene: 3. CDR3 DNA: TGTGCCAGCTCACCGGACAGGAGAAACTATGGCTACACCTTC. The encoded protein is CASSPDRRNYGYTF.

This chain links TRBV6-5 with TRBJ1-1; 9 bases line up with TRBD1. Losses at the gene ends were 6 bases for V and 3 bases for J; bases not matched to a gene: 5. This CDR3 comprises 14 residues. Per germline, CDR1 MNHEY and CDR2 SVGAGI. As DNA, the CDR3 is TGTGCCAGCAGGGCGGGACAGGGATACACTGAAGCTTTCTTT. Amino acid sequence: CASRAGQGYTEAFF.

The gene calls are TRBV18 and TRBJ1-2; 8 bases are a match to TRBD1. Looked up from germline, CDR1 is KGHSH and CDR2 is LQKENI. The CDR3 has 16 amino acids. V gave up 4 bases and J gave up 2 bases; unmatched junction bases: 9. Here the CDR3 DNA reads TGTGCCAGCTCACTTGGGCAGGGGGCCCAAAACTATGGCTACACCTTC. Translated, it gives CASSLGQGAQNYGYTF.

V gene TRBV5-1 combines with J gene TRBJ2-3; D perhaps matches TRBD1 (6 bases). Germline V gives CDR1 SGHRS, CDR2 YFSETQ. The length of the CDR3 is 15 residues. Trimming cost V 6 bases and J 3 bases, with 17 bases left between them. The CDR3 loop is CASTLLQGETDTQYF. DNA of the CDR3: TGCGCCAGCACCCTCTTACAGGGAGAGACAGATACGCAGTATTTT.

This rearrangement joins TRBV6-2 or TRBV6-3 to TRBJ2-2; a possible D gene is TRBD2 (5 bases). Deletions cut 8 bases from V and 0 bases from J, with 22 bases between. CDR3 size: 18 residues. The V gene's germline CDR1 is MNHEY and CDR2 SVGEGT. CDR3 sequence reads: CASCPRRLALPNTGELFF. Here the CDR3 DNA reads TGTGCCAGCTGCCCCAGGAGGTTGGCACTACCGAACACCGGGGAGCTGTTTTTT.

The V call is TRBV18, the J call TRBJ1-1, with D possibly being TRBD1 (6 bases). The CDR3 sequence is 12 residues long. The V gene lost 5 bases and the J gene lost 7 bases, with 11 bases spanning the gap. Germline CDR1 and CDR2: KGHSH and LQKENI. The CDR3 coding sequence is TGTGCCAGCTCATTAGGACAGCGTGAAGCTTTCTTT. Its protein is CASSLGQREAFF.

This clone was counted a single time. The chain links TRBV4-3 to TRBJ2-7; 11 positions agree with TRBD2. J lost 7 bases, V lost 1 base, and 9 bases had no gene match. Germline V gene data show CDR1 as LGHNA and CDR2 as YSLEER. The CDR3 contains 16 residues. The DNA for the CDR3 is TGCGCCAGCAGCCAAGCGCGCCTAGCGGGGGGAGGAGAGCAGTACTTC. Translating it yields CASSQARLAGGGEQYF.

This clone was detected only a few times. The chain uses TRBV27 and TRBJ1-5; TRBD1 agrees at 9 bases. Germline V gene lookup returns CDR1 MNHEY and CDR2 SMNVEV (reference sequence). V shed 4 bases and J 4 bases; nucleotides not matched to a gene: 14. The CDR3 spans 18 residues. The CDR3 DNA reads TGTGCCAGCAGTTCACTACCGACAGGGGGAGTTGTAAATCAGCCCCAGCATTTT. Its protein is CASSSLPTGGVVNQPQHF.

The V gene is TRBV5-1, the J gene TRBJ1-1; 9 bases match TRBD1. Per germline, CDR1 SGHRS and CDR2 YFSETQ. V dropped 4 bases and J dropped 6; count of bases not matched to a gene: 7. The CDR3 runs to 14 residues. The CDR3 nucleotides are TGCGCCAGCAGCCCAGACAGGGGGGACTCTGAAGCTTTCTTT. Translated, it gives CASSPDRGDSEAFF.

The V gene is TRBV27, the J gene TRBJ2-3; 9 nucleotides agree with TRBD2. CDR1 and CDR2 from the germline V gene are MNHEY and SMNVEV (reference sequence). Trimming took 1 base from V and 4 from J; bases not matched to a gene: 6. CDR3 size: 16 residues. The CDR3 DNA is TGTGCCAGCAGTTTATGGGGCGGGAGGGCCTCAGATACGCAGTATTTT. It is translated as CASSLWGGRASDTQYF.

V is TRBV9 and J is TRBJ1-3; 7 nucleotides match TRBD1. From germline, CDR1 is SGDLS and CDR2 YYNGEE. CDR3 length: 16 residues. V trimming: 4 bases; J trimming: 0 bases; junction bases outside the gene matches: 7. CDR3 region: CASSTRDSYSGNTIYF. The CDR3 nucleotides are TGTGCCAGCAGCACCCGGGACAGTTACTCTGGAAACACCATATATTTT. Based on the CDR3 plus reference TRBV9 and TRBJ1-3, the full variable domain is DSGVTQTPKHLITATGQRVTLRCSPRSGDLSVYWYQQSLDQGLQFLIQYYNGEERAKGNILERFSAQQFPDLHSELNLSSLELGDSALYFCASSTRDSYSGNTIYFGEGSWLTVV.

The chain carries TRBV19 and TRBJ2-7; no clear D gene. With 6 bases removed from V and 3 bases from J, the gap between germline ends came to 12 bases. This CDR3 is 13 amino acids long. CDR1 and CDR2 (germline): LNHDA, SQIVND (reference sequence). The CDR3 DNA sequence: TGTGCCAGTAGCCTTGGCCCCCACTACGAGCAGTACTTC. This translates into CASSLGPHYEQYF.

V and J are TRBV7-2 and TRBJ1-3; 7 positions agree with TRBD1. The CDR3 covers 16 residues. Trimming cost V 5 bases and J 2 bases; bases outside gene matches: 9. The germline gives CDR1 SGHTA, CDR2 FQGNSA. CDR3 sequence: CASSLTPTGTGNTIYF. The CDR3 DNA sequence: TGTGCCAGCAGCCTAACGCCGACAGGGACTGGAAACACCATATATTTT.

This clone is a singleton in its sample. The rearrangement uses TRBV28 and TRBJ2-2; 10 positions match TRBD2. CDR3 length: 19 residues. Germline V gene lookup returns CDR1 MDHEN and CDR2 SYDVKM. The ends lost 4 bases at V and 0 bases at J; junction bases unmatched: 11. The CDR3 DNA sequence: TGTGCCAGCAGTTCCGCGCTACTAACTAGCGGGGCGAACACCGGGGAGCTGTTTTTT. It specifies CASSSALLTSGANTGELFF. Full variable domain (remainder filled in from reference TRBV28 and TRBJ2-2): DVKVTQSSRYLVKRTGEKVFLECVQDMDHENMFWYRQDPGLGLRLIYFSYDVKMKEKGDIPEGYSVSREKKERFSLILESASTNQTSMYLCASSSALLTSGANTGELFFGEGSRLTVL.

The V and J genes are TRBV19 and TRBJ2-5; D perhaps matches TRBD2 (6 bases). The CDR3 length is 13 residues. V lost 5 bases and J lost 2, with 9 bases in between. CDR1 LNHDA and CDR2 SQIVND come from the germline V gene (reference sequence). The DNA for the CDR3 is TGTGCCAGTAGTCCCGCGGGGCAAGAGACCCAGTACTTC. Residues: CASSPAGQETQYF.

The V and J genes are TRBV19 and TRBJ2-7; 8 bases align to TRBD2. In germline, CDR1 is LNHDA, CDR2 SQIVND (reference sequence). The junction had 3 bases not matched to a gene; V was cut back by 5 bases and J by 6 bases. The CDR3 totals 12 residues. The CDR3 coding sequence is TGTGCCAGTAGTGCGGGGGGCGGCGAGCAGTACTTC. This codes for CASSAGGGEQYF.

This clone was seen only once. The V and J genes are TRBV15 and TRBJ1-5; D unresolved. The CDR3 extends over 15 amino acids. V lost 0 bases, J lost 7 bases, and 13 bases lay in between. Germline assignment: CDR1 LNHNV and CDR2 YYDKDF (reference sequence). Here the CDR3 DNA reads TGTGCCACCAGCAGAGATGGGGTGTCGGGGCAGCCCCAGCATTTT. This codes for CATSRDGVSGQPQHF.

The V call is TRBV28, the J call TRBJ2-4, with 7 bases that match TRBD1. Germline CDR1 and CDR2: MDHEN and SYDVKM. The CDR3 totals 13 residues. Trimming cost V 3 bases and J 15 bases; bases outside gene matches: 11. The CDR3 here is CASSFRDTGEGYF. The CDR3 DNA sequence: TGTGCCAGCAGTTTTCGGGACACAGGGGAAGGGTACTTC.

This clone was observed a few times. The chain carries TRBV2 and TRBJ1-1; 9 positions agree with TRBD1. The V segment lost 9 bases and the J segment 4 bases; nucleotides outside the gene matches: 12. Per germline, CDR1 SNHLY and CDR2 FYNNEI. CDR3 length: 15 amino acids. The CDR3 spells CASLLQGAGSTEAFF. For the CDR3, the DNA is TGTGCCAGTTTATTACAGGGGGCCGGATCCACTGAAGCTTTCTTT.

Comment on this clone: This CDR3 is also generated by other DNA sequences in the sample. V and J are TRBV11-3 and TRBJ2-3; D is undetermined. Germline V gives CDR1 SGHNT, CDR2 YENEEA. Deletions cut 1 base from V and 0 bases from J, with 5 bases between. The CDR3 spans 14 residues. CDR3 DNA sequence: TGTGCCAGCAGCTTAGGCCTAAGCACAGATACGCAGTATTTT. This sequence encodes CASSLGLSTDTQYF. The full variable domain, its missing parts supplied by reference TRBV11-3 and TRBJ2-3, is EAGVVQSPRYKIIEKKQPVAFWCNPISGHNTLYWYLQNLGQGPELLIRYENEEAVDDSQLPKDRFSAERLKGVDSTLKIQPAELGDSAVYLCASSLGLSTDTQYFGPGTRLTVL.

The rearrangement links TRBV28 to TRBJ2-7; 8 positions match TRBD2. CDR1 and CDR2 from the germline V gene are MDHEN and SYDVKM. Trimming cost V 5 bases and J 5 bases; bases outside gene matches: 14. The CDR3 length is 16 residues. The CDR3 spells CASSPPTFGTRNEQYF. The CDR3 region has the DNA TGTGCCAGCAGTCCGCCAACCTTCGGGACTAGAAACGAGCAGTACTTC.

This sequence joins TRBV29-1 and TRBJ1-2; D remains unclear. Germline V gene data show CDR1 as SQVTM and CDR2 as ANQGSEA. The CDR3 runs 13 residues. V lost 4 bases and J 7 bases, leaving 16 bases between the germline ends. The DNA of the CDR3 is TGCAGCGTTGTGAGTACAGCGGGTTCTGGCTACACCTTC. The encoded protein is CSVVSTAGSGYTF.

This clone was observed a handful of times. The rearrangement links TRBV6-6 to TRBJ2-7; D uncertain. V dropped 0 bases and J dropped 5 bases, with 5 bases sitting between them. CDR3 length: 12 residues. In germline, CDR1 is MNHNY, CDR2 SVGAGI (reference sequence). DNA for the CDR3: TGTGCCAGCAGTTACTCTGGAGACGAGCAGTACTTC. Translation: CASSYSGDEQYF.